This TCR beta chain was identified during a study of Ad26.COV2.S vaccination and SARS-CoV-2 variants. Study results and caveats: Post-vaccination breadth of spike-specific CD8+ and CD4+ T cell responses was reportedly substantial. Estimates derived from TCR breadth and depth analyses may have underestimated total T cell responses.

Assay used: immunoSEQ multiplex PCR; TCRdb lists only in-frame clones, some missing. The sample shows around 380,000 clones, roughly nine tenths of them seen only once. To note about this clone: Its target is unknown.

Sample treatment: some 20 received Ad26.COV2.S at low or high dose, single or two shots; about 5 received placebo; per-sample allocation not given. Sampling took place 63 days after the first vaccine or placebo injection. Within Boston, the person who donated was an adult of 18-55 years. V was cut by 0 bases and J by 2 bases, with 11 bases left in between. Per the germline V gene, CDR1 is MNHEY and CDR2 is SVGEGT. CDR3 size: 15 residues. This rearrangement joins TRBV6-2 or TRBV6-3 to TRBJ2-7; D is uncertain. The TCR comes from a person between 18 and 65 years old who received the Ad26.COV2.S COVID-19 vaccine or a placebo. Sequencing was performed on peripheral blood, taken in a trial of Ad26.COV2.S vaccine versus placebo. CDR3: CASSYSVTVTYEQYF. CDR3 bases: TGTGCCAGCAGTTACTCGGTCACGGTGACCTACGAGCAGTACTTC.